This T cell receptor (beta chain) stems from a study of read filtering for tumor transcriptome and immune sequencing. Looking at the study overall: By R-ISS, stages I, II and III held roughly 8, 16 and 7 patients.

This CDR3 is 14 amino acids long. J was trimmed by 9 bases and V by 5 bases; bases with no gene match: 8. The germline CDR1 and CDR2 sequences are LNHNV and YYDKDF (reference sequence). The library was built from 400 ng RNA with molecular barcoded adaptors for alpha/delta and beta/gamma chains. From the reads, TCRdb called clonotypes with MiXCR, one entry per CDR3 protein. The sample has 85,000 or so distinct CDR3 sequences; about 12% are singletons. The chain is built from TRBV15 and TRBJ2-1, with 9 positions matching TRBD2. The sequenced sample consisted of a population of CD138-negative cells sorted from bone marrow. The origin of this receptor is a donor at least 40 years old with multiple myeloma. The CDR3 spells CATSGIAGDTEQFF. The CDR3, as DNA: TGTGCCACCAGCGGCATAGCGGGAGATACTGAGCAGTTCTTC. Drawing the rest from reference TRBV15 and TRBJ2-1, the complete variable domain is DAMVIQNPRYQVTQFGKPVTLSCSQTLNHNVMYWYQQKSSQAPKLLFHYYDKDFNNEADTPDNFQSRRPNTSFCFLDIRSPGLGDTAMYLCATSGIAGDTEQFFGPGTRLTVL.